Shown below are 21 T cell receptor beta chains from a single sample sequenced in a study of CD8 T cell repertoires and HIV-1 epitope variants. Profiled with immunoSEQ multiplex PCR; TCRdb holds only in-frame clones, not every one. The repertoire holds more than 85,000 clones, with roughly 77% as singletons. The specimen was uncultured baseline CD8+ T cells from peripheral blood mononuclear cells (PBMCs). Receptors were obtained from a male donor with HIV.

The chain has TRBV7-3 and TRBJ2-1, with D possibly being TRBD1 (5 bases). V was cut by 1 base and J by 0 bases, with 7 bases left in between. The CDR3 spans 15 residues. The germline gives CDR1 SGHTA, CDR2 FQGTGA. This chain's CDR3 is CASSLSDSSYNEQFF. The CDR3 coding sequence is TGTGCCAGCAGCTTAAGCGACAGCTCCTACAATGAGCAGTTCTTC.

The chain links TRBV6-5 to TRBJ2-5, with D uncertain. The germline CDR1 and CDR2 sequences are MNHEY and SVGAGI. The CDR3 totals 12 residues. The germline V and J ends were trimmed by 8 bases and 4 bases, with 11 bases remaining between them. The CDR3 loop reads CASSPVGETQYF. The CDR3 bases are TGTGCCAGCTCCCCCGTGGGAGAGACCCAGTACTTC.

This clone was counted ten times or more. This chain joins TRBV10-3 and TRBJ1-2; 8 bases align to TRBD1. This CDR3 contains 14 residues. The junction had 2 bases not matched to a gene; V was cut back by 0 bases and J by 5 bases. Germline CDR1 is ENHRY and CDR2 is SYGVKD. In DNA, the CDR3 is TGTGCCATCAGTGAGTCGCAGGGGGCGTATGGCTACACCTTC. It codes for CAISESQGAYGYTF.

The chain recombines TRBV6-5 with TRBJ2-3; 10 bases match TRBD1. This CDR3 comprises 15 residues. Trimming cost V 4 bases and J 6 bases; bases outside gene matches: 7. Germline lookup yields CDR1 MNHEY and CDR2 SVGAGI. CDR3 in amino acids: CASSSTGGSLDTQYF. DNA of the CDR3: TGTGCCAGCAGTTCGACAGGGGGCTCTCTGGATACGCAGTATTTT.

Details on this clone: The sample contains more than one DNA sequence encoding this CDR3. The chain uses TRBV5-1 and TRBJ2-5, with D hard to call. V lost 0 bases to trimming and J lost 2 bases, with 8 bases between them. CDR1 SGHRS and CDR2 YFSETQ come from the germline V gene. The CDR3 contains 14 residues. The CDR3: CASSLEPVQETQYF. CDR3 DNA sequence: TGCGCCAGCAGCTTGGAACCAGTTCAAGAGACCCAGTACTTC.

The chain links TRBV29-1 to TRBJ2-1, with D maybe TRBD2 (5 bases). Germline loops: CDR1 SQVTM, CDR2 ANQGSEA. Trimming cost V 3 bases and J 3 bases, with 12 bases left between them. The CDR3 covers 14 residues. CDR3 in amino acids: CSVDRRADYNEQFF. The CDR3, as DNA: TGCAGCGTTGATCGGCGGGCCGACTACAATGAGCAGTTCTTC.

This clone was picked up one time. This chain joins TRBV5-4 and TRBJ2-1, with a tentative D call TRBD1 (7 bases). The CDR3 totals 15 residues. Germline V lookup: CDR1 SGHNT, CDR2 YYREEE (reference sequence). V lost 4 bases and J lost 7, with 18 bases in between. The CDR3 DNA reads TGTGCCAGCAGCGGGGGGACAGCTTCGAGGAATGAGCAGTTCTTC. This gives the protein CASSGGTASRNEQFF. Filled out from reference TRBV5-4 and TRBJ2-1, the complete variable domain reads ETGVTQSPTHLIKTRGQQVTLRCSSQSGHNTVSWYQQALGQGPQFIFQYYREEENGRGNFPPRFSGLQFPNYSSELNVNALELDDSALYLCASSGGTASRNEQFFGPGTRLTVL.

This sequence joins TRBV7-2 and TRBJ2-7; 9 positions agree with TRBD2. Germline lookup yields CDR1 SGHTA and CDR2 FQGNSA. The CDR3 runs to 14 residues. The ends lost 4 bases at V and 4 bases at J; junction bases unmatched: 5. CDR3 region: CASSSSSGGYEQYF. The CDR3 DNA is TGTGCCAGCAGCTCGAGTAGCGGGGGATACGAGCAGTACTTC. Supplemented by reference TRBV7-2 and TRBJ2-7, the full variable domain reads GAGVSQSPSNKVTEKGKDVELRCDPISGHTALYWYRQSLGQGLEFLIYFQGNSAPDKSGLPSDRFSAERTGGSVSTLTIQRTQQEDSAVYLCASSSSSGGYEQYFGPGTRLTVT.

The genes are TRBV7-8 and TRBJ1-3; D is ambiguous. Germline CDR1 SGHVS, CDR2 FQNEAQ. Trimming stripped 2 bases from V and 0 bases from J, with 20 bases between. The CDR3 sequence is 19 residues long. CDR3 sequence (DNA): TGTGCCAGCAGCTTAATACTGGCGGGCGCGGGGAACTCTGGAAACACCATATATTTT. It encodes CASSLILAGAGNSGNTIYF.

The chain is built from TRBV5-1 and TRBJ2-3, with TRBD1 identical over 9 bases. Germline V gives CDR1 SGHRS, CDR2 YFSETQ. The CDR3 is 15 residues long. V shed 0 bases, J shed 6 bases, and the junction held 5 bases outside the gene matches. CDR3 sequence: CASSLGGQGFDTQYF. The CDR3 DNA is TGCGCCAGCAGCTTGGGAGGACAGGGGTTCGATACGCAGTATTTT. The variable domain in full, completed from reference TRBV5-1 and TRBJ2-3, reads KAGVTQTPRYLIKTRGQQVTLSCSPISGHRSVSWYQQTPGQGLQFLFEYFSETQRNKGNFPGRFSGRQFSNSRSEMNVSTLELGDSALYLCASSLGGQGFDTQYFGPGTRLTVL.

DNA of the CDR3: TGTGCCAGCAGCGACGCCCGAGGCTACACCTTC. Translating gives CASSDARGYTF. This chain connects TRBV28 to TRBJ1-2; D gene ambiguous. The CDR3 covers 11 residues. Germline V gene lookup returns CDR1 MDHEN and CDR2 SYDVKM. V shed 6 bases and J shed 8 bases, with 10 bases lying between them.

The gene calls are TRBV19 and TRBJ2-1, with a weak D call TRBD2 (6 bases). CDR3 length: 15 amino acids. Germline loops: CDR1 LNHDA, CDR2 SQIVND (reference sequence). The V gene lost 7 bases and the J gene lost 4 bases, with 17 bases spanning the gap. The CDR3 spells CASKGGLETYNEQFF. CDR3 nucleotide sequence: TGTGCCAGTAAGGGAGGTCTAGAGACGTACAATGAGCAGTTCTTC.

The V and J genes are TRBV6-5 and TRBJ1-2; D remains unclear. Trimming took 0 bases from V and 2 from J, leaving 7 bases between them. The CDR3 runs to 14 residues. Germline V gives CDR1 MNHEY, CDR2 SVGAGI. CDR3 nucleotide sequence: TGTGCCAGCAGTTACTCCCCAGCAAACTATGGCTACACCTTC. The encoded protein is CASSYSPANYGYTF.

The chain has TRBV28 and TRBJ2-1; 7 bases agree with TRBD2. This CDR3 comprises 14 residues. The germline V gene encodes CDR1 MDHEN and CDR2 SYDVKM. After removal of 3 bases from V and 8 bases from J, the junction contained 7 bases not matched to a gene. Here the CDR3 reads CASSFRRGGYEQFF. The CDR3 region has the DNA TGTGCCAGCAGTTTTCGTAGGGGAGGGTATGAGCAGTTCTTC.

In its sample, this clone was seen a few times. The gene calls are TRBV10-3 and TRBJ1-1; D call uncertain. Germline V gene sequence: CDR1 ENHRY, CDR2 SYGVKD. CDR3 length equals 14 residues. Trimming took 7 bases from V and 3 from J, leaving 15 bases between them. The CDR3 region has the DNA TGTGCCATCAAGGGCCTCCAATTGGACACTGAAGCTTTCTTT. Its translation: CAIKGLQLDTEAFF.

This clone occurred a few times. CDR3 sequence reads: CASSVGLASPYEQYF. The CDR3 coding sequence is TGTGCCAGCAGCGTCGGACTAGCTTCCCCCTACGAGCAGTACTTC. The chain is built from TRBV9 and TRBJ2-7, with 8 bases aligning to TRBD2. The J segment lost 2 bases and the V segment lost 2 bases, leaving 6 bases of the junction unmatched. Per germline, CDR1 SGDLS and CDR2 YYNGEE. CDR3 length: 15 amino acids.

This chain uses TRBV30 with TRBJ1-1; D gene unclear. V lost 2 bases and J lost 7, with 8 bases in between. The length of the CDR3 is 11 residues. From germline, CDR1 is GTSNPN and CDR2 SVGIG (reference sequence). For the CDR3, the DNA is TGTGCCTGGAGTCCCCGGGTTGAAGCTTTCTTT. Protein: CAWSPRVEAFF.

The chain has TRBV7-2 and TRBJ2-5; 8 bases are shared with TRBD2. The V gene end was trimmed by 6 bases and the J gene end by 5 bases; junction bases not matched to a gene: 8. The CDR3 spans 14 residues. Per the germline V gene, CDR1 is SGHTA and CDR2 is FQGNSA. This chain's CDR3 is CASRPGGVTETQYF. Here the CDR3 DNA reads TGTGCCAGCAGACCGGGGGGGGTGACGGAGACCCAGTACTTC.

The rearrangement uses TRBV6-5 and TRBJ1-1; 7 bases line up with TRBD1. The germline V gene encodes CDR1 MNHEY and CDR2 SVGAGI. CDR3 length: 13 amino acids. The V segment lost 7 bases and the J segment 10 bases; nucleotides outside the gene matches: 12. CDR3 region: CASTSGTARGAFF. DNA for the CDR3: TGTGCCAGCACTTCAGGGACAGCCAGAGGAGCTTTCTTT.

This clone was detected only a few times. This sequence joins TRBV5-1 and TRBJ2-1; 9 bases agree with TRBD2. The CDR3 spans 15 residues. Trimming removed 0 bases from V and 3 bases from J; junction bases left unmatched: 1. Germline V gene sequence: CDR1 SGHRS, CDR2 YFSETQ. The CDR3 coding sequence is TGCGCCAGCAGCTTGGCTAGCGGGGTCTACAATGAGCAGTTCTTC. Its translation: CASSLASGVYNEQFF.

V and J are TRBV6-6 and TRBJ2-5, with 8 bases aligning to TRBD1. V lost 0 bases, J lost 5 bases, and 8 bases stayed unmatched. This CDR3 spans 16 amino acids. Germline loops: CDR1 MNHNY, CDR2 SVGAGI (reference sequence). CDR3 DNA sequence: TGTGCCAGCAGTTACTCAGGACAGGGTCCTGAGGAGACCCAGTACTTC. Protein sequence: CASSYSGQGPEETQYF.